The rows below give T cell receptor beta chains drawn from one sample of a study of T cell responses to AZD1222 COVID-19 vaccine. TCRdb's table, derived via immunoSEQ multiplex PCR, lists solely in-frame clones and lacks some. In the table there are some 150,000 clones, 80% to 95% of which are singletons. Sequences were derived from peripheral blood, sampled on day 0 of AZD1222 vaccination. Receptor source: an adult in good health. The CDR3 runs from the conserved cysteine through the conserved F or W. The order of the fields is V gene, J gene, clone size, D gene, CDR3 DNA, CDR3 protein. A D gene is named only where the DNA matches it firmly. For some rows the clone size is stated as once, few or many, or as a class when expanded; others skip it.

V gene: TRBV28
J gene: TRBJ1-4
clone size: -
D gene: -
CDR3 DNA: TGTGCCAGCGTAACGAGTCTTCTTAATGAAAAACTGTTTTTT
CDR3 protein: CASVTSLLNEKLFF

V gene: TRBV4-2
J gene: TRBJ2-1
clone size: -
D gene: TRBD2
CDR3 DNA: TGTGCCAGCAGCCAAGATACCCCTGGGACTAGCGGGAGCGATGAGCAGTTCTTC
CDR3 protein: CASSQDTPGTSGSDEQFF

V gene: TRBV19
J gene: TRBJ1-5
clone size: -
D gene: TRBD1
CDR3 DNA: TGTGCCAGTAGTAGGGACAGGGGGAATCAGCCCCAGCATTTT
CDR3 protein: CASSRDRGNQPQHF

V gene: TRBV30
J gene: TRBJ1-3
clone size: -
D gene: -
CDR3 DNA: TGTGCCTGGAGTAAAAGGGAGGGGGGATCTGGAAACACCATATATTTT
CDR3 protein: CAWSKREGGSGNTIYF

V gene: TRBV18
J gene: TRBJ2-1
clone size: once
D gene: TRBD2
CDR3 DNA: TGTGCCAGCTCGCCTCCGGGACTAGCGTTCTATGAGCAGTTCTTC
CDR3 protein: CASSPPGLAFYEQFF

V gene: TRBV7-2
J gene: TRBJ2-6
clone size: -
D gene: -
CDR3 DNA: TGTGCCAGCAGCTACAGGGTCGGGGCCAACGTCCTGACTTTC
CDR3 protein: CASSYRVGANVLTF

V gene: TRBV7-2
J gene: TRBJ2-6
clone size: -
D gene: -
CDR3 DNA: TGTGCCAGCAGCTCACTAGGCGCTGGGGCCAACGTCCTGACTTTC
CDR3 protein: CASSSLGAGANVLTF

V gene: TRBV6-1
J gene: TRBJ1-6
clone size: -
D gene: -
CDR3 DNA: TGTGCCAGCAGTGATGTGTCCCTCCACTTT
CDR3 protein: CASSDVSLHF

V gene: TRBV27
J gene: TRBJ2-3
clone size: -
D gene: -
CDR3 DNA: TGTGCCAGCAGGGGTGTTTACCGCGCGACATTCACAGATACGCAGTATTTT
CDR3 protein: CASRGVYRATFTDTQYF

V gene: TRBV12-3/TRBV12-4
J gene: TRBJ1-2
clone size: -
D gene: -
CDR3 DNA: TGTGCCAGCAGTCAGGGGTATGGCTACACCTTC
CDR3 protein: CASSQGYGYTF

V gene: TRBV4-1
J gene: TRBJ1-5
clone size: -
D gene: -
CDR3 DNA: TGCGCCAGCAGCCGCCCGAACCCGGGACGTCAGAACCTACTATTTAGCAATCAGCCCCAGCATTTT
CDR3 protein: CASSRPNPGRQNLLFSNQPQHF

V gene: TRBV11-2
J gene: TRBJ1-2
clone size: -
D gene: -
CDR3 DNA: TGTGCCAGCAGCTTAGAGGTGATGGATGGCTACACCTTC
CDR3 protein: CASSLEVMDGYTF

V gene: TRBV27
J gene: TRBJ1-4
clone size: -
D gene: TRBD1
CDR3 DNA: TGTGCCAGCAGTCCACAGGGGGACGGTGAAAAACTGTTTTTT
CDR3 protein: CASSPQGDGEKLFF

V gene: TRBV20-1
J gene: TRBJ2-1
clone size: once
D gene: -
CDR3 DNA: TGCAGTGCTAGAGGGCCCCTCGAGCAGTTCTTC
CDR3 protein: CSARGPLEQFF

V gene: TRBV11-2
J gene: TRBJ1-1
clone size: -
D gene: -
CDR3 DNA: TGTGCCAGCAGCTTAAGGCGAATGGGGGACACTGAAGCTTTCTTT
CDR3 protein: CASSLRRMGDTEAFF

V gene: TRBV11-3
J gene: TRBJ2-7
clone size: -
D gene: -
CDR3 DNA: TGTGCCAGCAGCGCCCCGGCCAACCCCTACGAGCAGTACTTC
CDR3 protein: CASSAPANPYEQYF

V gene: TRBV12-3/TRBV12-4
J gene: TRBJ2-7
clone size: -
D gene: TRBD1
CDR3 DNA: TGTGCCAGCAGTGTCGGGACAGCCTACGAGCAGTACTTC
CDR3 protein: CASSVGTAYEQYF

V gene: TRBV27
J gene: TRBJ2-2
clone size: -
D gene: -
CDR3 DNA: TGTGCCAGCAGTGCGTACATGACCGGGGAGCTGTTTTTT
CDR3 protein: CASSAYMTGELFF

V gene: TRBV5-1
J gene: TRBJ2-2
clone size: -
D gene: -
CDR3 DNA: TGCGCCAGCAGCTTGCGAGGGAATGATTACACCGGGGAGCTGTTTTTT
CDR3 protein: CASSLRGNDYTGELFF

V gene: TRBV6-5
J gene: TRBJ2-4
clone size: -
D gene: -
CDR3 DNA: TGTGCCAGCAGTTATGTGGGGGCAAACATTCAGTACTTC
CDR3 protein: CASSYVGANIQYF

V gene: TRBV6-5
J gene: TRBJ1-6
clone size: -
D gene: TRBD1
CDR3 DNA: TGTGCCAGCAGTACCCACAGGGGGCAGAATTCACCCCTCCACTTT
CDR3 protein: CASSTHRGQNSPLHF

V gene: TRBV5-4
J gene: TRBJ2-5
clone size: -
D gene: TRBD2
CDR3 DNA: TGTGCCAGCAGCCCCCCTCCGGGGGGGCGGCTAGAGACCCAGTACTTC
CDR3 protein: CASSPPPGGRLETQYF

V gene: TRBV6-5
J gene: TRBJ2-7
clone size: -
D gene: TRBD1
CDR3 DNA: TGTGCCAGCAGTTACGGTGACAGGGGCCACGAGCAGTACTTC
CDR3 protein: CASSYGDRGHEQYF

V gene: TRBV2
J gene: TRBJ2-1
clone size: -
D gene: -
CDR3 DNA: TGTGCCAGCAGATTGGACCGGGGGAATGAGCAGTTCTTC
CDR3 protein: CASRLDRGNEQFF

V gene: TRBV10-3
J gene: TRBJ2-1
clone size: -
D gene: -
CDR3 DNA: TGTGCCATCAGTGAGTCGAGTCTTCTCGGGCAGTTCTTC
CDR3 protein: CAISESSLLGQFF

V gene: TRBV29-1
J gene: TRBJ2-3
clone size: -
D gene: TRBD1
CDR3 DNA: TGCAGCGTTGATTCCCGGGACAGGGGTAGCACAGATACGCAGTATTTT
CDR3 protein: CSVDSRDRGSTDTQYF

V gene: TRBV7-7
J gene: TRBJ2-5
clone size: -
D gene: -
CDR3 DNA: TGTGCTAGCAGCTTATCAGTAACTCAACAAGAGACCCAGTACTTC
CDR3 protein: CASSLSVTQQETQYF

V gene: TRBV25-1
J gene: TRBJ2-2
clone size: -
D gene: TRBD1
CDR3 DNA: TGTGCCAGCAATACAGGGGGCTTCGCCGGGGAGCTGTTTTTT
CDR3 protein: CASNTGGFAGELFF

V gene: TRBV6-6
J gene: TRBJ2-4
clone size: -
D gene: -
CDR3 DNA: TGTGCCAGCAGTTACAGGGACTTAGCCAAAAACATTCAGTACTTC
CDR3 protein: CASSYRDLAKNIQYF

V gene: TRBV6-6
J gene: TRBJ1-5
clone size: -
D gene: -
CDR3 DNA: TGTGCCAGCAGTTACGGTCTCGGTCAGCCCCAGCATTTT
CDR3 protein: CASSYGLGQPQHF

V gene: TRBV9
J gene: TRBJ1-6
clone size: -
D gene: -
CDR3 DNA: TGTGCCAGCAGCGTAGATGAGAATTCACCCCTCCACTTT
CDR3 protein: CASSVDENSPLHF

V gene: TRBV28
J gene: TRBJ1-4
clone size: -
D gene: TRBD1
CDR3 DNA: TGTGCCAGCATATCCGGGACAGGGAACGAAAAACTGTTTTTT
CDR3 protein: CASISGTGNEKLFF

V gene: TRBV20-1
J gene: TRBJ2-1
clone size: -
D gene: -
CDR3 DNA: TGCAGTGCTAGAGTGGAGGGAGAGCAGTTCTTC
CDR3 protein: CSARVEGEQFF

V gene: TRBV27
J gene: TRBJ2-7
clone size: -
D gene: TRBD2
CDR3 DNA: TGTGCCAGCAGTTTACGGGCTAGCGGGAGTTTCTCCTACGAGCAGTACTTC
CDR3 protein: CASSLRASGSFSYEQYF

V gene: TRBV12-3/TRBV12-4
J gene: TRBJ2-1
clone size: -
D gene: -
CDR3 DNA: TGTGCCAGCAGTTCTCCCGATCGGCCGCAGTTCTTC
CDR3 protein: CASSSPDRPQFF

V gene: TRBV6-5
J gene: TRBJ1-5
clone size: -
D gene: -
CDR3 DNA: TGTGCCAGCAGCGTGCACAGGGACAGCAATCAGCCCCAGCATTTT
CDR3 protein: CASSVHRDSNQPQHF

V gene: TRBV4-1
J gene: TRBJ2-1
clone size: -
D gene: TRBD2
CDR3 DNA: TGCGCCAGCAGCCAAGATTGGTGGCTAGCGGGAGAGAATGAGCAGTTCTTC
CDR3 protein: CASSQDWWLAGENEQFF

V gene: TRBV19
J gene: TRBJ1-5
clone size: -
D gene: -
CDR3 DNA: TGTGCCAGTAGTACACGGGGGGCGGGCAATCAGCCCCAGCATTTT
CDR3 protein: CASSTRGAGNQPQHF

V gene: TRBV28
J gene: TRBJ1-6
clone size: -
D gene: -
CDR3 DNA: TGTGCCAGCAGGAGCACGAAGGCCCCGAATTCACCCCTCCACTTT
CDR3 protein: CASRSTKAPNSPLHF

V gene: TRBV4-1
J gene: TRBJ1-5
clone size: -
D gene: -
CDR3 DNA: TGCGCCAGCAGCCCTGGGGTTGTCAATCAGCCCCAGCATTTT
CDR3 protein: CASSPGVVNQPQHF

V gene: TRBV7-2
J gene: TRBJ1-1
clone size: -
D gene: -
CDR3 DNA: TGTGCGTCCGGAGGGCAGGGAACGAGGAGCACTGAAGCTTTCTTT
CDR3 protein: CASGGQGTRSTEAFF

V gene: TRBV10-3
J gene: TRBJ2-1
clone size: -
D gene: -
CDR3 DNA: TGTGCCATCACTGGGGGCTCAGACAATGAGCAGTTCTTC
CDR3 protein: CAITGGSDNEQFF

V gene: TRBV5-6
J gene: TRBJ1-2
clone size: -
D gene: -
CDR3 DNA: TGTGCCAGCAGCTTGGGTCCGGAAAGTGACTATGGCTACACCTTC
CDR3 protein: CASSLGPESDYGYTF

V gene: TRBV11-2
J gene: TRBJ1-2
clone size: -
D gene: TRBD1
CDR3 DNA: TGTGCCAGCAGCTTATCCCCAGACAGGGTGACTGCTAACTATGGCTACACCTTC
CDR3 protein: CASSLSPDRVTANYGYTF

V gene: TRBV6-6
J gene: TRBJ1-5
clone size: -
D gene: -
CDR3 DNA: TGTGCCAGCAGTGCAGGGGTTAGGGGCAATCAGCCCCAGCATTTT
CDR3 protein: CASSAGVRGNQPQHF

V gene: TRBV3-1/TRBV3-2
J gene: TRBJ1-5
clone size: once
D gene: TRBD1
CDR3 DNA: TGTGCCAGCAGCCGGACAGGGGGCGCTTCTCAGCCCCAGCATTTT
CDR3 protein: CASSRTGGASQPQHF

V gene: TRBV28
J gene: TRBJ2-7
clone size: -
D gene: -
CDR3 DNA: TGTGCCAGCAGTCAATGGGACACAAGCTACGAGCAGTACTTC
CDR3 protein: CASSQWDTSYEQYF

V gene: TRBV2
J gene: TRBJ1-5
clone size: -
D gene: TRBD1
CDR3 DNA: TGTGCCAGCAGTGAAAGGGGACAGGGCGTTCAGCCCCAGCATTTT
CDR3 protein: CASSERGQGVQPQHF

V gene: TRBV15
J gene: TRBJ1-1
clone size: -
D gene: -
CDR3 DNA: TGTGCCACCAGCAGAGTGAGTGGGGGGGACACTGAAGCTTTCTTT
CDR3 protein: CATSRVSGGDTEAFF